A selection of T cell receptor beta chains follows, all from one sample in a study of blood T cell repertoires in COVID-19. Generated by immunoSEQ multiplex PCR, the TCRdb table keeps only in-frame clones and is missing some. The sample has 100,000 to 150,000 clones; 70% to 90% are singletons. Material for sequencing was peripheral blood. These receptors came from a human donor in a cohort sampled during active COVID-19. Both conserved end residues are part of each CDR3. D genes are given only for firm matches. Rows may omit the clone size; those that give it use once, few, many or a size class.

15	NA	TRBJ2-1	NA	TRBV29-1	CSVALTRSTHNEQFF	TGCAGCGTAGCCCTCACTAGATCCACTCACAATGAGCAGTTCTTC
13	NA	TRBJ1-2	NA	TRBV2	CASSPQTPTRNTF	TGTGCCAGCAGCCCCCAGACCCCAACTAGGAACACCTTC
14	NA	TRBJ1-3	NA	TRBV28	CASLLSGSGNTIYF	TGTGCCAGCCTACTGTCCGGTTCGGGAAACACCATATATTTT
13	NA	TRBJ2-2	NA	TRBV6-5	CAASISRDGELFF	TGTGCAGCGAGTATTAGCCGAGACGGGGAGCTGTTTTTT
13	NA	TRBJ2-1	TRBD1	TRBV5-4	CASSLDRGVEQFF	TGTGCCAGCAGCTTGGACAGGGGGGTTGAGCAGTTCTTC
15	once	TRBJ2-1	TRBD2	TRBV7-2	CASSSSGRINNEQFF	TGTGCCAGCAGCTCTAGCGGGAGGATAAACAATGAGCAGTTCTTC
13	once	TRBJ1-2	TRBD1	TRBV7-2	CASSIGGTYGYTF	TGTGCCAGCAGCATAGGGGGCACGTATGGCTACACCTTC
15	NA	TRBJ2-2	NA	TRBV19	CASSPPDRNTGELFF	TGTGCCAGTAGTCCTCCGGACAGGAACACCGGGGAGCTGTTTTTT
16	NA	TRBJ2-3	TRBD1	TRBV6-6	CASSYYQGASTDTQYF	TGTGCCAGCAGTTACTACCAGGGGGCTAGCACAGATACGCAGTATTTT
13	NA	TRBJ2-7	TRBD1	TRBV4-1	CASSQGTGAEQYF	TGCGCCAGCAGCCAAGGGACAGGGGCCGAGCAGTACTTC
14	NA	TRBJ2-1	TRBD2	TRBV9	CAIWGSGGAGEQFF	TGTGCCATATGGGGTAGCGGGGGGGCCGGTGAGCAGTTCTTC